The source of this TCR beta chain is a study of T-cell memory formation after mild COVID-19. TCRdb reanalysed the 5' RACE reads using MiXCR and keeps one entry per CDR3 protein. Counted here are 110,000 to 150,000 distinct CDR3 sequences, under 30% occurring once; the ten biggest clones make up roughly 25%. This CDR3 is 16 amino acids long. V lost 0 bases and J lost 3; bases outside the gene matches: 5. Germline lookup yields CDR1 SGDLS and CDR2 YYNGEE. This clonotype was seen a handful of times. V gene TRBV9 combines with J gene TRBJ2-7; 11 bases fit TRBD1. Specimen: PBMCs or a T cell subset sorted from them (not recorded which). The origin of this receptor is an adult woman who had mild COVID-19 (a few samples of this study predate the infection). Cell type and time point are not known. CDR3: CASSVGYGTGGYEQYF. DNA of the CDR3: TGTGCCAGCAGCGTAGGGTATGGGACAGGGGGCTACGAGCAGTACTTC.